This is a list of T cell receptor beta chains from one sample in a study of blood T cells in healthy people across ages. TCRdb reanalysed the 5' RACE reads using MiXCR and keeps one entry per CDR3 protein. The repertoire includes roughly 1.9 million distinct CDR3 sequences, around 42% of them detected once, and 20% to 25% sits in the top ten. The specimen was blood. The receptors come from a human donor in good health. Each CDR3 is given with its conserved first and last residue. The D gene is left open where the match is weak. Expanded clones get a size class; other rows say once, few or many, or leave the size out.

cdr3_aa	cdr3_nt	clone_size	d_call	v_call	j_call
CASSEQSLANYGYTF	TGTGCCAGCAGTGAACAGAGTTTAGCCAACTATGGCTACACCTTC	-	-	TRBV6-1	TRBJ1-2
CASRGAFSTGELFF	TGTGCCAGCAGGGGGGCTTTCTCCACCGGGGAGCTGTTTTTT	-	-	TRBV27	TRBJ2-2
CASSPRDRGLVGEQFF	TGTGCCAGCAGCCCCCGGGACAGGGGCCTCGTCGGTGAGCAGTTCTTC	-	TRBD1	TRBV7-2	TRBJ2-1
CSARSQTTDTQYF	TGCAGTGCTAGAAGTCAGACCACAGATACGCAGTATTTT	few	-	TRBV20-1	TRBJ2-3
CASSQVGGGGAEQYF	TGCGCCAGCAGCCAAGTAGGGGGCGGGGGAGCGGAGCAGTACTTC	-	-	TRBV4-3	TRBJ2-5
CASSSTGRGGYTF	TGTGCCAGCAGCTCTACAGGGAGGGGTGGCTACACCTTC	once	-	TRBV7-2	TRBJ1-2
CSVDVQGTDTIYF	TGCAGCGTTGACGTCCAGGGTACTGACACCATATATTTT	once	-	TRBV29-1	TRBJ1-3
CASSQDPLFPKYSYTF	TGCGCCAGCAGCCAAGATCCTCTGTTTCCCAAGTATAGCTACACCTTC	-	-	TRBV4-1	TRBJ1-2
CASSRTANNSPLHF	TGCGCCAGCAGCCGGACAGCGAATAATTCACCCCTCCACTTT	few	-	TRBV5-1	TRBJ1-6
CASSYKPGTDTQYF	TGTGCCAGCAGTTACAAGCCAGGCACAGATACGCAGTATTTT	-	-	TRBV6-6	TRBJ2-3
CASSQVHRNTEAFF	TGCGCCAGCAGCCAAGTTCACAGGAACACTGAAGCTTTCTTT	-	-	TRBV4-3	TRBJ1-1
CASSYSLAGVNEQFF	TGTGCCAGCAGTTATAGCCTAGCGGGAGTGAATGAGCAGTTCTTC	once	TRBD2	TRBV6-5	TRBJ2-1
CSALMTAPETQYF	TGCAGTGCCCTGATGACAGCTCCGGAGACCCAGTACTTC	-	-	TRBV20-1	TRBJ2-5
CASSRGQGRSIDTQYF	TGTGCCAGCAGCCGGGGACAGGGGCGAAGCATAGATACGCAGTATTTT	-	TRBD1	TRBV4-2	TRBJ2-3
CSARETDTWNTEAFF	TGCAGTGCTAGAGAAACAGACACCTGGAACACTGAAGCTTTCTTT	few	-	TRBV20-1	TRBJ1-1
CASSLGHGTDSYGYTF	TGCGCCAGCAGCTTGGGCCACGGGACAGATTCTTATGGCTACACCTTC	-	TRBD1	TRBV5-1	TRBJ1-2
CASSLDSGTRDEQYF	TGCGCCAGCAGCCTGGACTCCGGGACACGGGACGAGCAGTACTTC	-	-	TRBV5-1	TRBJ2-7
CASSANRAGIGELFF	TGTGCCAGCAGTGCGAACAGGGCTGGTATCGGGGAGCTGTTTTTT	-	-	TRBV6-4	TRBJ2-2
CASSARRETEAFF	TGTGCCAGCAGTGCCCGTCGGGAAACTGAAGCTTTCTTT	-	-	TRBV6-5	TRBJ1-1
CASSSAGASNPYEQYF	TGTGCCAGCAGCTCCGCAGGGGCCTCAAACCCCTACGAGCAGTACTTC	-	-	TRBV7-9	TRBJ2-7
CASSPSRGHSYEQYF	TGTGCCAGCAGCCCATCGAGGGGGCACTCCTACGAGCAGTACTTC	few	TRBD1	TRBV12-3/TRBV12-4	TRBJ2-7
CASSQVLSGPLTFF	TGTGCCAGCAGCCAAGTTCTTAGCGGACCTTTGACTTTCTTT	few	-	TRBV3-1	TRBJ1-1
CSARVRGLSNSPLHF	TGCAGTGCTAGGGTCAGGGGCCTTAGTAATTCACCCCTCCACTTT	once	-	TRBV20-1	TRBJ1-6
CASSLASQGGSDTQYF	TGCGCCAGCAGCTTGGCGTCGCAGGGGGGATCAGATACGCAGTATTTT	-	-	TRBV5-1	TRBJ2-3
CASSIRLAGATDTQYF	TGTGCCAGCAGCATCCGACTAGCGGGAGCGACAGATACGCAGTATTTT	-	TRBD2	TRBV7-2	TRBJ2-3
CASSYPRAETQYF	TGTGCCAGCAGTTACCCCAGGGCCGAGACCCAGTACTTC	-	-	TRBV6-2/TRBV6-3	TRBJ2-5
CASSQTEGESGYTF	TGTGCCAGCAGCCAAACAGAGGGGGAATCTGGCTACACCTTC	-	-	TRBV6-2/TRBV6-3	TRBJ1-2
CSVGPSGGSTDTRYF	TGCAGCGTTGGCCCTAGCGGGGGGAGCACAGATACGCGGTATTTT	-	TRBD2	TRBV29-1	TRBJ2-3
CASSLSLAGTYNEQFF	TGTGCCAGCAGCTTGAGTCTAGCGGGGACCTACAATGAGCAGTTCTTC	few	TRBD2	TRBV5-5	TRBJ2-1
CASNGQDLNYEQYF	TGTGCCAGCAACGGACAGGACCTAAACTACGAGCAGTACTTC	-	TRBD1	TRBV12-3/TRBV12-4	TRBJ2-7
CASSFGQTRTLLNTGELFF	TGTGCCAGCAGCTTCGGACAGACAAGGACCCTATTAAACACCGGGGAGCTGTTTTTT	many	-	TRBV5-5	TRBJ2-2
CASSTMTGSTGNTIYF	TGCGCCAGCAGCACTATGACAGGGAGCACTGGAAACACCATATATTTT	-	TRBD1	TRBV5-1	TRBJ1-3
CASSLTPPSGGSGTQYF	TGTGCCAGCAGCTTAACCCCCCCTAGCGGGGGGTCTGGGACCCAGTACTTC	few	TRBD2	TRBV7-3	TRBJ2-5
CASSLKTSGGALEQFF	TGTGCCAGCAGCTTAAAGACTAGCGGGGGGGCATTGGAGCAGTTCTTC	few	TRBD2	TRBV7-3	TRBJ2-1
CAISEAGGTYEQYF	TGTGCCATCAGTGAGGCGGGGGGGACGTACGAGCAGTACTTC	-	TRBD2	TRBV10-3	TRBJ2-7
CASRVVETQYF	TGTGCCAGCAGAGTCGTAGAGACCCAGTACTTC	-	-	TRBV7-2	TRBJ2-5
CSARDAGGGTDTQYF	TGCAGTGCTAGAGATGCGGGCGGGGGAACAGATACGCAGTATTTT	-	TRBD2	TRBV20-1	TRBJ2-3
CASSKLGGGRGEKLFF	TGTGCCAGCAGCAAATTAGGGGGGGGCCGGGGTGAAAAACTGTTTTTT	-	-	TRBV7-2	TRBJ1-4
CATSVGGNEAFF	TGTGCCACCAGTGTCGGAGGAAATGAAGCTTTCTTT	few	-	TRBV24-1	TRBJ1-1
CASSPDPNYGYTF	TGCGCCAGCAGCCCCGATCCTAACTATGGCTACACCTTC	many	-	TRBV4-1	TRBJ1-2
CASSSRWGRGYNSPLHF	TGTGCCAGCAGCTCTAGGTGGGGGCGTGGGTACAATTCACCCCTCCACTTT	-	-	TRBV7-2	TRBJ1-6
CASSFFVGDEQFF	TGTGCCAGCAGTTTCTTCGTAGGGGATGAGCAGTTCTTC	-	-	TRBV12-3/TRBV12-4	TRBJ2-1
CASSLARGRGYYGYTF	TGTGCCAGCAGCTTAGCACGAGGCAGGGGCTACTATGGCTACACCTTC	-	-	TRBV7-2	TRBJ1-2
CASSWSRDTSYEQYF	TGTGCCAGCAGCTGGAGTCGGGACACCTCCTACGAGCAGTACTTC	-	-	TRBV7-2	TRBJ2-7
CASGTAAKNIQYF	TGTGCCAGCGGAACAGCAGCCAAAAACATTCAGTACTTC	few	-	TRBV12-3/TRBV12-4	TRBJ2-4
CASSSRGLLTDTQYF	TGTGCCAGCAGTTCTAGAGGACTACTCACAGATACGCAGTATTTT	-	-	TRBV7-2	TRBJ2-3
CASSNRHSNQPQHF	TGTGCCAGCAGTAACAGGCATAGCAATCAGCCCCAGCATTTT	once	-	TRBV6-1	TRBJ1-5
CASSFRGGGGIQYF	TGTGCCAGCAGCTTCCGCGGGGGAGGAGGCATTCAGTACTTC	-	TRBD2	TRBV7-2	TRBJ2-4
CASSQTASFAYEQYF	TGTGCCAGCAGTCAGACAGCTTCTTTCGCCTACGAGCAGTACTTC	few	-	TRBV28	TRBJ2-7
CSAKTGGGGLVNTDTQYF	TGCAGTGCTAAGACGGGGGGCGGGGGACTAGTGAACACGGATACGCAGTATTTT	-	TRBD2	TRBV20-1	TRBJ2-3
CASSRARGSNQPQHF	TGTGCCAGCAGCCGCGCGAGGGGCAGCAATCAGCCCCAGCATTTT	-	-	TRBV7-2	TRBJ1-5
CASSATGNNSPLHF	TGTGCCAGCAGCGCGACCGGGAACAATTCACCCCTCCACTTT	-	-	TRBV7-8	TRBJ1-6